Each of the 32 T cell receptor beta chains below was sequenced from the same sample in a study of CD8 T cells in ankylosing spondylitis (dated by TCRdb to 2017 to 2019). Library preparation was by 5' RACE. Reads for this sample came from an Illumina HiSeq 2500. TCRdb's own reprocessing of the public reads used fastp at Q25 and MiXCR and kept productive beta chains. Each CDR3 protein gets just one entry, which takes the most common genes and DNA from the rows behind it. In this sample the table shows around 340,000 distinct CDR3 sequences, about 15% of which occur a single time. The top ten clonotypes cover about 1% of the sample. The sample taken for sequencing was blood, either unsorted or a sorted T cell fraction (not recorded which). Every receptor here comes from a male donor with ankylosing spondylitis or in good health (not recorded which).

The rearrangement links TRBV15 to TRBJ1-1; maybe TRBD1 (5 bases). The CDR3 covers 12 residues. Germline V lookup: CDR1 LNHNV, CDR2 YYDKDF (reference sequence). The V gene lost 6 bases and the J gene lost 5 bases, with 10 bases spanning the gap. The CDR3 DNA sequence: TGTGCCACCAGGGGGGGAGGGACTGAAGCTTTCTTT. This sequence encodes CATRGGGTEAFF.

Only a few counts were recorded for this clonotype. J is TRBJ1-2 and V is TRBV5-1, with TRBD1 matching over 7 bases. The CDR3 is made up of 14 amino acids. V shed 1 base and J 3 bases; nucleotides not matched to a gene: 3. Looked up from germline, CDR1 is SGHRS and CDR2 is YFSETQ. CDR3 bases: TGCGCCAGCAGCTTGATAGGGGGCGACTATGGCTACACCTTC. Protein product: CASSLIGGDYGYTF.

The chain joins TRBV20-1 to TRBJ2-7; 12 nucleotides line up with TRBD2. CDR1 DFQATT and CDR2 SNEGSKA come from the germline V gene (reference sequence). Trimming removed 0 bases from V and 3 bases from J; junction bases left unmatched: 3. The CDR3 has 15 amino acids. The CDR3 spells CSARDTSGRIYEQYF. The CDR3 nucleotides are TGCAGTGCTAGAGACACTAGCGGGAGGATCTACGAGCAGTACTTC.

The chain carries TRBV20-1 and TRBJ2-2; the D call may be TRBD1 or TRBD2 (5 bases each). Germline values: CDR1 DFQATT, CDR2 SNEGSKA (reference sequence). The V gene lost 0 bases and the J gene lost 6 bases, with 17 bases spanning the gap. The CDR3 extends over 16 amino acids. CDR3 in DNA: TGCAGTGCTAGAGATCCCCTAAGGGGAGAAGCCGGGGAGCTGTTTTTT. It encodes CSARDPLRGEAGELFF.

There are a few counts of this clonotype. The chain couples TRBV12-3 or TRBV12-4 to TRBJ2-6; D is undetermined. CDR3 size: 14 residues. Deletions cut 3 bases from V and 4 bases from J, with 7 bases between. The CDR3 coding sequence is TGTGCCAGCAGTTTGGCCGGGGGGGCCAACGTCCTGACTTTC. It translates to CASSLAGGANVLTF.

J is TRBJ1-6 and V is TRBV4-1, with a weak D call TRBD1 (6 bases). V shed 0 bases and J shed 10 bases, with 19 bases lying between them. The CDR3 runs to 17 residues. Germline V CDR1 and CDR2: MGHRA, YSYEKL. The DNA for the CDR3 is TGCGCCAGCAGCCAAGAGTTACCAGGGGCGCCTTTGTCACCCCTCCACTTT. Its protein product is CASSQELPGAPLSPLHF.

This rearrangement joins TRBV9 to TRBJ2-7; D remains ambiguous. Trimming cost V 2 bases and J 7 bases, with 13 bases left between them. Germline loops: CDR1 SGDLS, CDR2 YYNGEE. The CDR3 covers 13 residues. CDR3 sequence (DNA): TGTGCCAGCAGCGTGGGTCCCCGATGGGAGCAGTACTTC. Protein sequence: CASSVGPRWEQYF.

The rearrangement uses TRBV12-3 or TRBV12-4 and TRBJ2-1, with no clear D. The V end was cut by 7 bases, the J end by 2 bases, with 9 bases between. This CDR3 has 13 residues. The CDR3 spells CASNSGAYNEQFF. The CDR3 DNA follows: TGTGCCAGCAACTCGGGCGCCTACAATGAGCAGTTCTTC.

This clonotype occurred a few times. This rearrangement joins TRBV27 to TRBJ2-5; no definite D call. V was pared by 7 bases and J by 9 bases, with 9 bases between. This CDR3 has 10 residues. The germline CDR1 and CDR2 sequences are MNHEY and SMNVEV (reference sequence). The chain's CDR3 is CASTHQAQYF. The DNA of the CDR3 is TGTGCCAGCACCCATCAAGCCCAGTACTTC.

This rearrangement joins TRBV28 to TRBJ1-1, with unresolved D. The V and J ends lost 4 bases and 3 bases respectively, with 6 bases between them. Germline assignment: CDR1 MDHEN and CDR2 SYDVKM. The CDR3 covers 12 residues. For the CDR3, the DNA is TGTGCCAGCAGTTCGAGGGACACTGAAGCTTTCTTT. This gives the protein CASSSRDTEAFF.

This clonotype has a handful of counts. Here the CDR3 reads CSAQRQTNTGELFF. The CDR3 DNA reads TGCAGTGCCCAAAGACAAACGAACACCGGGGAGCTGTTTTTT. The chain couples TRBV20-1 to TRBJ2-2; D gene uncertain. The germline V gene encodes CDR1 DFQATT and CDR2 SNEGSKA (reference sequence). This CDR3 comprises 14 residues. V was clipped by 6 bases and J by 0 bases, with 11 bases between them.

A few counts support this clonotype. The chain couples TRBV6-1 to TRBJ2-1, with D perhaps matching TRBD2 (6 bases). V was pared by 3 bases and J by 8 bases, with 17 bases between. This CDR3 spans 15 amino acids. Germline CDR1 MNHNS, CDR2 SASEGT. For the CDR3, the DNA is TGTGCCAGCAGTGAGTGGGGCAGGGACTTCGATGAGCAGTTCTTC. Translated: CASSEWGRDFDEQFF.

This clonotype occurred many times. V is TRBV12-3 or TRBV12-4 and J is TRBJ2-7, with D perhaps matching TRBD2 (5 bases). V was trimmed by 3 bases and J by 0 bases, leaving 6 bases between them. CDR3 length: 13 amino acids. The CDR3 DNA reads as TGTGCCAGCAGTTTTAGCGCCTCCTACGAGCAGTACTTC. It is translated as CASSFSASYEQYF.

This sequence joins TRBV4-1 and TRBJ2-3, with no clear D. CDR3 length: 14 residues. V lost 4 bases to trimming and J lost 0 bases, with 8 bases between them. CDR1 and CDR2 (germline): MGHRA, YSYEKL. DNA of the CDR3: TGCGCCAGCAGCCGGGCAGCAAGCACAGATACGCAGTATTTT. Translated: CASSRAASTDTQYF.

The rearrangement uses TRBV19 and TRBJ2-2; D may correspond to TRBD1 or TRBD2 (6 bases each). CDR3 length: 19 residues. Germline lookup yields CDR1 LNHDA and CDR2 SQIVND (reference sequence). Trimming removed 6 bases at V and 4 bases at J, with 27 bases between. Here the CDR3 reads CASSPGGGRSSRGTGELFF. The CDR3 DNA sequence: TGTGCCAGTAGCCCTGGGGGAGGACGTTCCTCCAGGGGCACCGGGGAGCTGTTTTTT.

This clonotype came up a few times. This chain's CDR3 is CASTPGQGVGETQYF. The CDR3 DNA reads TGTGCCAGCACCCCGGGGCAGGGGGTTGGAGAGACCCAGTACTTC. The chain joins TRBV7-9 to TRBJ2-5; 7 bases match TRBD1. The V gene end was trimmed by 7 bases and the J gene end by 4 bases; junction bases not matched to a gene: 12. The V gene's germline CDR1 is SEHNR and CDR2 FQNEAQ (reference sequence). The CDR3 loop spans 15 amino acids.

A few counts support this clonotype. The chain employs TRBV29-1 and TRBJ1-1; weak D call: TRBD1 (5 bases). Germline loops: CDR1 SQVTM, CDR2 ANQGSEA. CDR3 length: 15 residues. Trimming stripped 4 bases from V and 1 base from J, with 16 bases between. The chain's CDR3 is CSVVGHPGTNTEAFF. The CDR3 bases are TGCAGCGTTGTAGGCCACCCAGGGACGAACACTGAAGCTTTCTTT.

The V gene is TRBV20-1, the J gene TRBJ2-4; 7 bases line up with TRBD1. The CDR3 totals 13 residues. The J segment lost 6 bases and the V segment lost 3 bases, leaving 5 bases of the junction unmatched. CDR1 and CDR2 from the germline V gene are DFQATT and SNEGSKA (reference sequence). The CDR3 bases are TGCAGTGCTAGTACACAGGGGCTAAACATTCAGTACTTC. The encoded protein is CSASTQGLNIQYF.

The chain links TRBV20-1 to TRBJ2-3, with 8 bases identical to TRBD2. Trimming at V came to 6 bases and at J to 6 bases, leaving 11 bases not matched to a gene. This CDR3 has 14 amino acids. The germline V gene has CDR1 DFQATT and CDR2 SNEGSKA (reference sequence). Written as DNA, the CDR3 is TGCAGTGCCGGGAGGGCAGGGACGAGGGATACGCAGTATTTT. Translating it yields CSAGRAGTRDTQYF.

This clonotype occurred a few times. The chain carries TRBV18 and TRBJ1-1; TRBD1 might be the D (5 bases). V gave up 3 bases and J gave up 3 bases, with 11 bases separating them. The germline CDR1 and CDR2 sequences are KGHSH and LQKENI. This CDR3 comprises 14 residues. The CDR3 sequence: CASSPGRAYTEAFF. CDR3 in DNA: TGTGCCAGCTCACCGGGACGGGCTTACACTGAAGCTTTCTTT. Together with reference TRBV18 and TRBJ1-1, the CDR3 gives the full variable domain: NAGVMQNPRHLVRRRGQEARLRCSPMKGHSHVYWYRQLPEEGLKFMVYLQKENIIDESGMPKERFSAEFPKEGPSILRIQQVVRGDSAAYFCASSPGRAYTEAFFGQGTRLTVV.

This clonotype came up a few times. The chain carries TRBV7-9 and TRBJ2-1; 7 bases fit TRBD2. Germline lookup yields CDR1 SEHNR and CDR2 FQNEAQ (reference sequence). The CDR3 is made up of 13 amino acids. V shed 2 bases, J shed 7 bases, and the junction held 2 bases outside the gene matches. CDR3 DNA sequence: TGTGCCAGCAGCTTATACGGGGGGAATGAGCAGTTCTTC. Its translation: CASSLYGGNEQFF.

The chain links TRBV4-2 to TRBJ1-4; D is perhaps TRBD1 (5 bases). Trimming cost V 6 bases and J 6 bases, with 17 bases left between them. Germline V gene lookup returns CDR1 LGHNA and CDR2 YNFKEQ. This CDR3 is 15 amino acids long. The CDR3 nucleotides are TGTGCCAGCAGAGGGTCTGGCCGGGGGGATGAAAAACTGTTTTTT. Translated: CASRGSGRGDEKLFF.

This clonotype was found a few times. J is TRBJ2-3 and V is TRBV6-5, with 7 bases that match TRBD1. Germline V gives CDR1 MNHEY, CDR2 SVGAGI. The trim removed 0 bases at V and 4 bases at J, leaving 4 bases unmatched. The length of the CDR3 is 15 residues. This CDR3 is CASSYSRQGPDTQYF. The CDR3 nucleotides are TGTGCCAGCAGTTACTCGAGACAGGGACCAGATACGCAGTATTTT.

This clonotype was counted ten times or more. CDR3: CSVEESYEQYF. The DNA for the CDR3 is TGCAGCGTTGAGGAAAGCTACGAGCAGTACTTC. V is TRBV29-1 and J is TRBJ2-7; no clear D. Germline V gene sequence: CDR1 SQVTM, CDR2 ANQGSEA. Trimming shortened V by 3 bases and J by 3 bases, and 6 bases separated the two germline ends. The CDR3 has 11 amino acids.

V is TRBV12-3 or TRBV12-4 and J is TRBJ2-1; 8 bases map to TRBD2. After removal of 5 bases from V and 13 bases from J, the junction contained 7 bases not matched to a gene. This CDR3 has 12 residues. The CDR3 here is CASSPRSGSQFF. CDR3 in DNA: TGTGCCAGCAGTCCTCGGAGCGGGAGCCAGTTCTTC.

This rearrangement joins TRBV30 to TRBJ1-1; 7 nucleotides line up with TRBD1. Germline V lookup: CDR1 GTSNPN, CDR2 SVGIG (reference sequence). This CDR3 has 13 residues. V lost 5 bases and J lost 0; bases outside the gene matches: 3. The CDR3 loop is CAWGDRLNTEAFF. The CDR3 coding sequence is TGTGCCTGGGGGGACAGACTGAACACTGAAGCTTTCTTT. Variable domain in full (rest from reference TRBV30 and TRBJ1-1): SQTIHQWPATLVQPVGSPLSLECTVEGTSNPNLYWYRQAAGRGLQLLFYSVGIGQISSEVPQNLSASRPQDRQFILSSKKLLLSDSGFYLCAWGDRLNTEAFFGQGTRLTVV.

The chain carries TRBV6-5 and TRBJ1-5; unclear D gene. The CDR3 is made up of 14 amino acids. Trimming took off 2 bases at V and 5 bases at J, with 10 bases between the two ends. CDR1 is MNHEY, CDR2 SVGAGI, per germline. Here the CDR3 reads CASSYNSRDQPQHF. The CDR3 DNA is TGTGCCAGCAGTTACAACAGTAGGGATCAGCCCCAGCATTTT.

This rearrangement joins TRBV9 to TRBJ2-2, with D possibly being TRBD2 (6 bases). Germline V CDR1 and CDR2: SGDLS, YYNGEE. The CDR3 runs to 15 residues. The V and J ends lost 7 bases and 4 bases respectively, with 17 bases between them. CDR3 sequence reads: CASRDSFGGTGELFF. In DNA, the CDR3 is TGTGCCAGCCGTGACTCGTTCGGGGGCACCGGGGAGCTGTTTTTT.

The chain recombines TRBV7-9 with TRBJ2-1, with 8 bases lining up with TRBD2. With V trimmed by 8 bases and J by 5 bases, 8 bases remained unmatched. This CDR3 region has 14 residues. Looked up from germline, CDR1 is SEHNR and CDR2 is FQNEAQ (reference sequence). For the CDR3, the DNA is TGTGCCAGCGGCAAAAGCGGGAGCCACAATGAGCAGTTCTTC. Protein: CASGKSGSHNEQFF.

This clonotype was counted ten times or more. CDR3: CAISGQQNTEAFF. The CDR3 region has the DNA TGTGCCATCTCAGGACAACAGAACACTGAAGCTTTCTTT. The rearrangement uses TRBV10-3 and TRBJ1-1; a possible D gene is TRBD1 (5 bases). The CDR3 has 13 amino acids. CDR1 ENHRY and CDR2 SYGVKD come from the germline V gene. Between the trimmed V and J ends, which lost 8 bases and 1 base, there was a span of 11 bases.

This clonotype was detected a few times. CDR3 amino acids: CASTPQGVRSGNTIYF. The CDR3 DNA is TGTGCCAGCACACCACAGGGGGTCCGCTCTGGAAACACCATATATTTT. This chain joins TRBV3-1 and TRBJ1-3; TRBD1 matches at 8 bases. The CDR3 is made up of 16 amino acids. Per germline, CDR1 LGHDT and CDR2 YNNKEL (reference sequence). Trimming at V came to 7 bases and at J to 0 bases, leaving 8 bases not matched to a gene.

The genes are TRBV5-1 and TRBJ1-1; 7 bases align to TRBD1. V was clipped by 4 bases and J by 6 bases; unmatched bases: 9. CDR3 size: 14 residues. The germline V gene has CDR1 SGHRS and CDR2 YFSETQ. The CDR3 DNA follows: TGCGCCAGCAGCCCGGGGACAGAATTGGCTGAAGCTTTCTTT. Translation: CASSPGTELAEAFF.